This T cell receptor beta chain was obtained from a study of T cell responses to AZD1222 COVID-19 vaccine. A word on this clone: Its target is unknown.

Study-level results: Most donors were white British, females outnumbered males, and clonal diversity was possibly underestimated.

The study pooled second doses at about 4 or about 12 weeks. Germline V gives CDR1 LGHNA, CDR2 YSLEER. With 2 bases clipped from V and 7 bases from J, the junction kept 14 bases outside the gene matches. The CDR3 sequence is 18 residues long. Produced via immunoSEQ multiplex PCR; TCRdb's table is partial and in-frame only. Among some 110,000 clones listed, 90% were seen once. V usage is TRBV4-3 and J usage is TRBJ1-4, with 9 bases aligning to TRBD1. The TCR was taken from an adult who received the AZD1222 COVID-19 vaccine. The source was peripheral blood, collected 28 days after the second AZD1222 dose. The CDR3 loop is CASSQNPRPGQGVEKLFF. CDR3 sequence (DNA): TGCGCCAGCAGCCAAAACCCCCGTCCGGGACAGGGCGTTGAAAAACTGTTTTTT.